This T cell receptor beta chain was captured by sequencing in a study of CD8+CD57+ T cells in acquired aplastic anemia. Study-wide results and caveats: Patients did not significantly differ from controls in CD8+ Simpson's diversity. Common to patients and controls were twenty-nine CD8+ CDR3 sequences.

Patients selected for sequencing had displayed CD8+CD57+ cell expansion by flow cytometry. This CDR3 comprises 16 residues. Deletions cut 5 bases from V and 2 bases from J, with 19 bases between. Germline assignment: CDR1 SGHTA and CDR2 FQGNSA. Turning to this clonotype: As yet, its antigen is unknown.

Genomic DNA, the template, was used for profiling of the TCR beta VDJ and CDR3. TCRdb called the reads again in MiXCR, with one record for every CDR3 protein. This table holds fewer than 300,000 distinct CDR3 sequences, around 82% found once. The chain joins TRBV7-2 to TRBJ2-7, with a possible D match to TRBD1 (5 bases). This TCR was recovered from a human donor with aplastic anemia. Sequencing was done on a sample of sorted CD4+, CD8+, or CD8+CD57+ T cells (not recorded which) from PBMCs. DNA of the CDR3: TGTGCCAGCAGCACGCAGGGCGGCAGTCCCACCTACGAGCAGTACTTC. This codes for CASSTQGGSPTYEQYF.